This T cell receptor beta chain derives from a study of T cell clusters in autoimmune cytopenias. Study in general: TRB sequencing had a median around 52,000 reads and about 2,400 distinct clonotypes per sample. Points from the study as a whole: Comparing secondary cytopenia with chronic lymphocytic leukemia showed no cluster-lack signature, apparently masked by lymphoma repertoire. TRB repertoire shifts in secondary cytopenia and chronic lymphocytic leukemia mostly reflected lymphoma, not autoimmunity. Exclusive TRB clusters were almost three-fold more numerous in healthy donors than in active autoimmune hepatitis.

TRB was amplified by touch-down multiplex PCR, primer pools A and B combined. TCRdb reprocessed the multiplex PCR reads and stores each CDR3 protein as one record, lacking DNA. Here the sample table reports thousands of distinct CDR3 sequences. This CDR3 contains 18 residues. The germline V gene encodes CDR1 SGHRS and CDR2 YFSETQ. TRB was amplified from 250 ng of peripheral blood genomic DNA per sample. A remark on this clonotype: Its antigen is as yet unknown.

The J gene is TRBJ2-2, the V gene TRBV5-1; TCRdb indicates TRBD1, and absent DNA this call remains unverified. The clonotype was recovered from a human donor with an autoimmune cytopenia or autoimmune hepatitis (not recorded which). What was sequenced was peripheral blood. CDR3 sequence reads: CASGSTRPDRDNTGELFF.